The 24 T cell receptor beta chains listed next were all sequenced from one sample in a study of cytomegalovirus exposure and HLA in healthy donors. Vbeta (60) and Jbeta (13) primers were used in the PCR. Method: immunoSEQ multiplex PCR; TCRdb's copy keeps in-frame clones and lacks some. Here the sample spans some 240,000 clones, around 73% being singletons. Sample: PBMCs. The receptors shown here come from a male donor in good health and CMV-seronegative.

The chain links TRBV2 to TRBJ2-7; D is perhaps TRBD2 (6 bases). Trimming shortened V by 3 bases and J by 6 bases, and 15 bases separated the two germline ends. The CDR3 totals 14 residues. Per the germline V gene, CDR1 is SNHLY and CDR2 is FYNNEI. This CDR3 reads CASSEGRDESEQYF. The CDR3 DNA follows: TGTGCCAGCAGTGAGGGGCGGGATGAGAGCGAGCAGTACTTC.

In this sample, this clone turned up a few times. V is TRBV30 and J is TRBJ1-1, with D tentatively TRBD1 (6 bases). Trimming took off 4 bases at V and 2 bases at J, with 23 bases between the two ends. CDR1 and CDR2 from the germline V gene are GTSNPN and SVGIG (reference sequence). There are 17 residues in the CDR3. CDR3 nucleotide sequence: TGTGCCTGGATGGGGCATCGGGTTCAGGGGCCCAACACTGAAGCTTTCTTT. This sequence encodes CAWMGHRVQGPNTEAFF.

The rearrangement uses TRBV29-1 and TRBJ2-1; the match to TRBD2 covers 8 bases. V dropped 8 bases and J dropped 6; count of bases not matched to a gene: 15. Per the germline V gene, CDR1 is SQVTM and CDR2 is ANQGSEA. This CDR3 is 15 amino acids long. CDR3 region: CSLVSGTDKPNEQFF. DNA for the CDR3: TGCAGCCTCGTTAGCGGGACCGATAAGCCCAATGAGCAGTTCTTC.

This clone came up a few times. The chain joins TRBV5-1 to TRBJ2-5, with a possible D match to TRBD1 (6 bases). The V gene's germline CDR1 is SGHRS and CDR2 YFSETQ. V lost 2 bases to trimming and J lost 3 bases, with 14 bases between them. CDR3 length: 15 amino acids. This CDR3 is CASSLSPDRKETQYF. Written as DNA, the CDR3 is TGCGCCAGCAGCTTATCCCCGGACAGAAAAGAGACCCAGTACTTC. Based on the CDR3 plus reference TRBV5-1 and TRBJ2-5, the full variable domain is KAGVTQTPRYLIKTRGQQVTLSCSPISGHRSVSWYQQTPGQGLQFLFEYFSETQRNKGNFPGRFSGRQFSNSRSEMNVSTLELGDSALYLCASSLSPDRKETQYFGPGTRLLVL.

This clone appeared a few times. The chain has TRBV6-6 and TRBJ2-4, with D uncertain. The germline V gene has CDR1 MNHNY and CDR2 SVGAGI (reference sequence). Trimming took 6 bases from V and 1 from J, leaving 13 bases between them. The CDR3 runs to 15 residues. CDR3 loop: CASSSNIRAKNIQYF. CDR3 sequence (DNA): TGTGCCAGCAGCTCAAATATCAGGGCCAAAAACATTCAGTACTTC.

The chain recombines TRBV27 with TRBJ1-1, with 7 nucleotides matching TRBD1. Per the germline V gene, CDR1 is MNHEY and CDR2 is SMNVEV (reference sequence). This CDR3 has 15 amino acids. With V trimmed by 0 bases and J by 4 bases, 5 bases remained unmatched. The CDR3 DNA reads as TGTGCCAGCAGTTTATCATCTTACAGGGGCACTGAAGCTTTCTTT. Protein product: CASSLSSYRGTEAFF.

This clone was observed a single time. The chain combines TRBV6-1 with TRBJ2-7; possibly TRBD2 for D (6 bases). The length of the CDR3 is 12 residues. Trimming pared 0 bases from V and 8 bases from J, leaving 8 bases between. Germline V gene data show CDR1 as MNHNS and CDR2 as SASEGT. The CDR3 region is CASSEAGLQQYF. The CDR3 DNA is TGTGCCAGCAGTGAAGCGGGACTCCAGCAGTACTTC.

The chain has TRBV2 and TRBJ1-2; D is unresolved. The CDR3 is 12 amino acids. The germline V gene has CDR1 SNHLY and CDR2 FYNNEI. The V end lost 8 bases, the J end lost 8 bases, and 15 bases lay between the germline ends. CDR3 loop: CASGGQEEGYTF. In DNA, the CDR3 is TGTGCCAGCGGAGGGCAGGAGGAAGGCTACACCTTC.

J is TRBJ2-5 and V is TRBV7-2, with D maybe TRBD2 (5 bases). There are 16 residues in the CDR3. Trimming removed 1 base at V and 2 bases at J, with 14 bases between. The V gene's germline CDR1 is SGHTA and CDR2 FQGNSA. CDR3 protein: CASSLGAVSAQETQYF. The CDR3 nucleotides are TGTGCCAGCAGCTTAGGGGCCGTTAGCGCTCAAGAGACCCAGTACTTC.

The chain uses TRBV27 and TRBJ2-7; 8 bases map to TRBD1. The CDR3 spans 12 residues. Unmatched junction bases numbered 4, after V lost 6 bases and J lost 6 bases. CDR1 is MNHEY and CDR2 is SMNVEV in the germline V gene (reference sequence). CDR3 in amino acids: CASRLDRGEQYF. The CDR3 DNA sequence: TGTGCCAGCAGGTTAGACAGGGGCGAGCAGTACTTC.

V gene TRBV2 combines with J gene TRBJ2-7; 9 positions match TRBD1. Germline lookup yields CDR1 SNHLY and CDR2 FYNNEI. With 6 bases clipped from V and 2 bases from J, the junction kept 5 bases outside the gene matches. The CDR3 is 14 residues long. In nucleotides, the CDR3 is TGTGCCAGCAGCGGGACAGGGCTAACCTACGAGCAGTACTTC. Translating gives CASSGTGLTYEQYF.

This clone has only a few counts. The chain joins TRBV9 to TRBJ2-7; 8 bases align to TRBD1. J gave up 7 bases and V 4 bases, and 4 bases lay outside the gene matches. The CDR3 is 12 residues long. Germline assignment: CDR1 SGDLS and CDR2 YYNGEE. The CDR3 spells CASSRDRREQYF. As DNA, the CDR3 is TGTGCCAGCAGCAGGGACAGGCGAGAGCAGTACTTC.

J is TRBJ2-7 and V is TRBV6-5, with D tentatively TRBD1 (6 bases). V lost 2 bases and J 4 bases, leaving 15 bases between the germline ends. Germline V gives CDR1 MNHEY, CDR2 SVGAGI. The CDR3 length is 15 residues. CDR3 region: CASSYEPGQSYEQYF. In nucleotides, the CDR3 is TGTGCCAGCAGTTACGAACCGGGACAAAGTTACGAGCAGTACTTC.

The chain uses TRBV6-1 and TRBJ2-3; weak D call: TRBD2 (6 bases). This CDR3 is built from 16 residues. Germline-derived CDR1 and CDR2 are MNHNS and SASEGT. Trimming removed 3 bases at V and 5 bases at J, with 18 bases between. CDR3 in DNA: TGTGCCAGCAGTGAGGGTATTTTACTAGCAGGAGATACGCAGTATTTT. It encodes CASSEGILLAGDTQYF.

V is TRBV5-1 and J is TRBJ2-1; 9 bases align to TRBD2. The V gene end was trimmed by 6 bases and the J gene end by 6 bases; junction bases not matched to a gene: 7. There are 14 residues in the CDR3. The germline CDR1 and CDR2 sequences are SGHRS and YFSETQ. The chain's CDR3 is CASNAGGPVNEQFF. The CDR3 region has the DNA TGCGCCAGCAACGCGGGAGGGCCGGTCAATGAGCAGTTCTTC.

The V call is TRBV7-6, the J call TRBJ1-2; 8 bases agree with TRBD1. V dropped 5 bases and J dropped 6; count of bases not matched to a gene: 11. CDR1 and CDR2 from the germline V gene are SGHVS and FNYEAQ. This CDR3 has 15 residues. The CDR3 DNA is TGTGCCAGCAGCCTTACCGGGACAGGCACCGATGGCTACACCTTC. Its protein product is CASSLTGTGTDGYTF. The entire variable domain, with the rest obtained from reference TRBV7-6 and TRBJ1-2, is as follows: GAGVSQSPRYKVTKRGQDVALRCDPISGHVSLYWYRQALGQGPEFLTYFNYEAQQDKSGLPNDRFSAERPEGSISTLTIQRTEQRDSAMYRCASSLTGTGTDGYTFGSGTRLTVV.

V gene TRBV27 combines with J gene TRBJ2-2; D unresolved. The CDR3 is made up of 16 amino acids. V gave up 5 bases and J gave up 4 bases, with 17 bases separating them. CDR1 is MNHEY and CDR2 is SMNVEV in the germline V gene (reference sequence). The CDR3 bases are TGTGCCAGCAGTCCTGGGTTCGGTTCGGGCACCGGGGAGCTGTTTTTT. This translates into CASSPGFGSGTGELFF.

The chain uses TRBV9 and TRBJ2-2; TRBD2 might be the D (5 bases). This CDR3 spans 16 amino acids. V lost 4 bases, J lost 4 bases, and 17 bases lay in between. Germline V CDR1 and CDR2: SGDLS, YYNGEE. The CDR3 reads CASSNRGAPSTGELFF. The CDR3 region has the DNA TGTGCCAGCAGCAACCGGGGAGCCCCATCCACCGGGGAGCTGTTTTTT.

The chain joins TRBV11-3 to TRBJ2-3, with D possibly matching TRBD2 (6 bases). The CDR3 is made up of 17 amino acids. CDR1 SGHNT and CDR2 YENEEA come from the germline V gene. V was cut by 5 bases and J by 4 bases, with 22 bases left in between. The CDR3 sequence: CASSLKRTGDFPDTQYF. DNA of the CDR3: TGTGCCAGCAGCCTCAAGAGGACGGGAGATTTTCCAGATACGCAGTATTTT.

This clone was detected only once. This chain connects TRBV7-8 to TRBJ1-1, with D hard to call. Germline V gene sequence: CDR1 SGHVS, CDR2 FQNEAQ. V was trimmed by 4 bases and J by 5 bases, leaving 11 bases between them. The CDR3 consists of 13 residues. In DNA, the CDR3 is TGTGCCAGCAGCTCCGGACTGGAAACTGAAGCTTTCTTT. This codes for CASSSGLETEAFF.

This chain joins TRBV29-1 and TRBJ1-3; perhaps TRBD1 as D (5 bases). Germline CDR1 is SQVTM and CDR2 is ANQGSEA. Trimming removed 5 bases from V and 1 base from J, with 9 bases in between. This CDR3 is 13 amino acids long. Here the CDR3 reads CSVRSGSGNTIYF. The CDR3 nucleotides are TGCAGCGTTCGATCAGGGTCTGGAAACACCATATATTTT.

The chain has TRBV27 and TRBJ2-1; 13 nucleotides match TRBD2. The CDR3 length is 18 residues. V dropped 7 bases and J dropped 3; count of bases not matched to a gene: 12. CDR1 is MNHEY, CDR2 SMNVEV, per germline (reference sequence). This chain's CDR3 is CASTPTTSGRRVYNEQFF. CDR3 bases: TGTGCCAGCACCCCCACGACTAGCGGGAGGCGGGTCTACAATGAGCAGTTCTTC.

CDR3 amino acids: CASSAPQGAYYGYTF. As DNA, the CDR3 is TGTGCCAGCAGCGCCCCACAGGGGGCATACTATGGCTACACCTTC. This chain links TRBV9 with TRBJ1-2; 9 bases are shared with TRBD1. The CDR3 consists of 15 residues. Per germline, CDR1 SGDLS and CDR2 YYNGEE. V was clipped by 3 bases and J by 3 bases; unmatched bases: 6.

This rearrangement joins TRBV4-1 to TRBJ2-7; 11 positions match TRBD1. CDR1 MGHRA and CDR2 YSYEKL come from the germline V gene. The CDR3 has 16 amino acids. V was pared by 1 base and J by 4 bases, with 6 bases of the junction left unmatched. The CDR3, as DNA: TGCGCCAGCAGCCAAGGGGCGGGACAGGGGGTTTACGAGCAGTACTTC. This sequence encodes CASSQGAGQGVYEQYF.